Below are 16 T cell receptor beta chains sequenced from a single sample in a study of blood T cell repertoires in COVID-19. Measured with immunoSEQ multiplex PCR; TCRdb has only the in-frame clones, and not every one. The table includes 120,000 or so clones, about 77% detected once. Sequenced: peripheral blood. These receptors all come from a human donor in a cohort sampled during active COVID-19.

The CDR3 here is CSVEYWASGPTPGTDTQYF. CDR3 bases: TGCAGCGTTGAGTATTGGGCTAGCGGACCGACACCAGGCACAGATACGCAGTATTTT. The genes are TRBV29-1 and TRBJ2-3, with 7 bases that match TRBD2. In germline, CDR1 is SQVTM, CDR2 ANQGSEA. Trimming removed 3 bases from V and 1 base from J; junction bases left unmatched: 19. This CDR3 is 19 amino acids long.

This chain joins TRBV28 and TRBJ1-4, with TRBD1 as a possible D gene (6 bases). V shed 6 bases and J shed 0 bases, with 20 bases lying between them. Germline V lookup: CDR1 MDHEN, CDR2 SYDVKM. The CDR3 length is 18 residues. CDR3 sequence (DNA): TGTGCCAGCAGCAGATTTGACAGGCGTTACGCAACTAATGAAAAACTGTTTTTT. Amino acid sequence: CASSRFDRRYATNEKLFF.

On this clone: The junction shows a germline mismatch at one end, possibly a read error. The rearrangement joins TRBV27 to TRBJ2-3, with 11 bases fitting TRBD2. The CDR3 consists of 10 residues. Per germline, CDR1 MNHEY and CDR2 SMNVEV (reference sequence). CDR3 nucleotide sequence: TGCACTAGCGGGAGCATCACGCAGTATTTT. It codes for CTSGSITQYF.

V usage is TRBV18 and J usage is TRBJ2-3; no firm D call. The CDR3 consists of 13 residues. The germline CDR1 and CDR2 sequences are KGHSH and LQKENI. V dropped 8 bases and J dropped 1 base, with 10 bases sitting between them. The CDR3 coding sequence is TGTGCCAGCCTTGGGCAGCGCACAGATACGCAGTATTTT. It specifies CASLGQRTDTQYF.

This chain connects TRBV7-3 to TRBJ1-1, with TRBD1 matching over 10 bases. V was pared by 5 bases and J by 4 bases, with 10 bases of the junction left unmatched. The CDR3 spans 16 residues. The germline V gene encodes CDR1 SGHTA and CDR2 FQGTGA. The CDR3 DNA is TGTGCCAGCAGCCTGACAGGGGGCGCGGGGAGCACTGAAGCTTTCTTT. Translating it yields CASSLTGGAGSTEAFF.

The J gene is TRBJ1-2, the V gene TRBV6-6, with TRBD1 matching over 11 bases. Losses at the gene ends were 6 bases for V and 7 bases for J; bases not matched to a gene: 7. The CDR3 loop spans 14 amino acids. Germline lookup yields CDR1 MNHNY and CDR2 SVGAGI (reference sequence). The CDR3 DNA sequence: TGTGCCAGCAGCCACGGGACAGGGGGTCGTGGCTACACCTTC. Translated: CASSHGTGGRGYTF.

This clone was detected a few times. The genes are TRBV10-3 and TRBJ1-2, with TRBD1 as a possible D gene (6 bases). Looked up from germline, CDR1 is ENHRY and CDR2 is SYGVKD. This CDR3 has 15 amino acids. The ends were cut back, 6 bases at V and 3 bases at J, with 17 bases in the middle. This CDR3 is CAIRRGQGLDYGYTF. CDR3 sequence (DNA): TGTGCCATCAGGAGAGGTCAGGGGTTAGACTATGGCTACACCTTC.

This clone was observed once. The rearrangement uses TRBV20-1 and TRBJ1-4, with no clear D. The CDR3 has 11 amino acids. The V end was cut by 1 base, the J end by 14 bases, with 11 bases between. The germline gives CDR1 DFQATT, CDR2 SNEGSKA (reference sequence). CDR3 sequence reads: CSARVAGKLFF. In DNA, the CDR3 is TGCAGTGCTAGAGTTGCGGGGAAGCTGTTTTTT.

The CDR3 is CASSPLSQTDTQYF. The CDR3 DNA reads TGTGCCAGCTCACCACTTAGCCAGACAGATACGCAGTATTTT. J is TRBJ2-3 and V is TRBV18; no clear D. Germline-derived CDR1 and CDR2 are KGHSH and LQKENI. V was cut by 1 base and J by 3 bases, with 8 bases left in between. This CDR3 has 14 residues. Full variable domain (remainder filled in from reference TRBV18 and TRBJ2-3): NAGVMQNPRHLVRRRGQEARLRCSPMKGHSHVYWYRQLPEEGLKFMVYLQKENIIDESGMPKERFSAEFPKEGPSILRIQQVVRGDSAAYFCASSPLSQTDTQYFGPGTRLTVL.

The CDR3 region is CASSLTHSGSAKNEQFF. Here the CDR3 DNA reads TGTGCCAGCAGCTTAACCCATAGCGGGAGCGCGAAAAATGAGCAGTTCTTC. The chain links TRBV7-3 to TRBJ2-1; 9 bases map to TRBD2. J lost 7 bases, V lost 0 bases, and 10 bases had no gene match. This CDR3 comprises 17 residues. In germline, CDR1 is SGHTA, CDR2 FQGTGA.

The CDR3 bases are TGTGCCAGCAGCTCCCTATCTAGCGGGTTTACTAGAGCGGCCCAGTACTTC. Amino acid sequence: CASSSLSSGFTRAAQYF. The chain has TRBV7-9 and TRBJ2-5; TRBD2 aligns across 8 bases. The J segment lost 9 bases and the V segment lost 4 bases, leaving 19 bases of the junction unmatched. This CDR3 region has 17 residues. Germline CDR1 reads SEHNR; CDR2 reads FQNEAQ (reference sequence).

The gene calls are TRBV28 and TRBJ2-7; a possible D gene is TRBD2 (6 bases). The CDR3 consists of 15 residues. The V gene's germline CDR1 is MDHEN and CDR2 SYDVKM. The V gene lost 5 bases and the J gene lost 1 base, with 15 bases spanning the gap. The CDR3 region is CASSTRLDPSYEQYF. The CDR3 bases are TGTGCCAGCAGTACGCGACTAGATCCATCCTACGAGCAGTACTTC. Full variable domain (missing parts from reference TRBV28 and TRBJ2-7): DVKVTQSSRYLVKRTGEKVFLECVQDMDHENMFWYRQDPGLGLRLIYFSYDVKMKEKGDIPEGYSVSREKKERFSLILESASTNQTSMYLCASSTRLDPSYEQYFGPGTRLTVT.

The V gene is TRBV7-9, the J gene TRBJ2-3; 10 bases match TRBD2. The J segment lost 3 bases and the V segment lost 3 bases, leaving 6 bases of the junction unmatched. The CDR3 runs 16 residues. The germline gives CDR1 SEHNR, CDR2 FQNEAQ (reference sequence). The DNA of the CDR3 is TGTGCCAGCAGCTTCTTTACTAGCGGGGATACAGATACGCAGTATTTT. Amino acids: CASSFFTSGDTDTQYF.

The chain combines TRBV28 with TRBJ2-3, with D perhaps TRBD1 (6 bases). CDR1 is MDHEN, CDR2 SYDVKM, per germline. CDR3 length: 17 residues. V lost 7 bases, J lost 4 bases, and 24 bases lay in between. The chain's CDR3 is CASTPPRVGGYADTQYF. Here the CDR3 DNA reads TGTGCCAGCACCCCTCCGAGGGTAGGGGGATACGCAGATACGCAGTATTTT.

The chain couples TRBV9 to TRBJ1-6; weak D call: TRBD1 (5 bases). The germline V gene has CDR1 SGDLS and CDR2 YYNGEE. The CDR3 is 15 amino acids. The ends were cut back, 2 bases at V and 9 bases at J, with 15 bases in the middle. In DNA, the CDR3 is TGTGCCAGCAGCGTTGACAGTGCCCCTTCTTCACCCCTCCACTTT. Translated, it gives CASSVDSAPSSPLHF. Drawing the rest from reference TRBV9 and TRBJ1-6, the complete variable domain is DSGVTQTPKHLITATGQRVTLRCSPRSGDLSVYWYQQSLDQGLQFLIQYYNGEERAKGNILERFSAQQFPDLHSELNLSSLELGDSALYFCASSVDSAPSSPLHFGNGTRLTVT.

This CDR3 is CASSYETGGLDGYTF. CDR3 DNA: TGCGCCAGCAGCTACGAGACAGGGGGTCTTGATGGCTACACCTTC. The chain recombines TRBV5-1 with TRBJ1-2; 9 nucleotides line up with TRBD1. CDR3 length: 15 amino acids. The V segment lost 3 bases and the J segment 6 bases; nucleotides outside the gene matches: 9. Germline CDR1 reads SGHRS; CDR2 reads YFSETQ.